This T cell receptor beta chain was sequenced for a study of blood T cell repertoires in COVID-19. With 4 bases removed from V and 1 base from J, the gap between germline ends came to 14 bases. CDR1 is SGHNT and CDR2 is YYREEE in the germline V gene (reference sequence). CDR3 length: 15 amino acids. In the original workflow: Amplifying reference gene primers gave estimates of nucleated cell counts. The repertoire was sequenced with immunoSEQ multiplex PCR; TCRdb's copy has only in-frame clones and lacks some. V and J calls and clone size are as listed in that table; D and trimming were resolved from the DNA. The sample has more than 150,000 clones, around 82% seen once.

Sequencing was carried out using peripheral blood. The sequence was collected from a woman aged 80 or over with acute or convalescent COVID-19. The rearrangement joins TRBV5-4 to TRBJ1-1; weak D call: TRBD1 (5 bases). The DNA of the CDR3 is TGTGCCAGCAGCCCCCGTACAGGCCCGAACACTGAAGCTTTCTTT. Translated, it gives CASSPRTGPNTEAFF. The full variable domain, with the rest looked up from reference TRBV5-4 and TRBJ1-1, is ETGVTQSPTHLIKTRGQQVTLRCSSQSGHNTVSWYQQALGQGPQFIFQYYREEENGRGNFPPRFSGLQFPNYSSELNVNALELDDSALYLCASSPRTGPNTEAFFGQGTRLTVV.